These T cell receptor beta chains were read from a single sample in a study of graft-versus-host responses after intestinal transplantation. The antigens these receptors bind are not known. Libraries were prepared by immunoSEQ multiplex PCR; TCRdb keeps only in-frame clonotypes and omits some of them. Seen here are about 81,000 clones, more than 85% observed once, and the top ten hold 0.35%. The sequencing used unstimulated CD4+ T cells sorted from spleen or lymph node cells, collected before transplant. These receptors all stem from a human donor who was the organ donor for an intestinal transplant. Each CDR3 is given with its conserved first and last residue. D genes are given only for firm matches. A row's size may be missing; if present it is once, few, many or a size class.

V gene: TRBV19
clone size: .
J gene: TRBJ2-5
D gene: TRBD2
CDR3 DNA: TGTACCAGTAGTTCGAGAGATAGACTAGCGGGGGGCCATTGGTCCCAGTACTTC
CDR3 protein: CTSSSRDRLAGGHWSQYF

V gene: TRBV29-1
clone size: .
J gene: TRBJ1-2
D gene: .
CDR3 DNA: TGCAGCGTTGAAGACACAGCAGGCTACACCTTC
CDR3 protein: CSVEDTAGYTF

V gene: TRBV5-1
clone size: .
J gene: TRBJ1-6
D gene: .
CDR3 DNA: TGCGCCAGCAGCTTGGGGGGCGCAGGGAATTCACCCCTCCACTTT
CDR3 protein: CASSLGGAGNSPLHF

V gene: TRBV29-1
clone size: .
J gene: TRBJ1-1
D gene: .
CDR3 DNA: TGCAGCGTTTGTCGAGTGGTAGAGACTGAAGCTTTCTTT
CDR3 protein: CSVCRVVETEAFF

V gene: TRBV19
clone size: .
J gene: TRBJ1-2
D gene: TRBD1
CDR3 DNA: TGTGCCAGTAGTATCCCGGACAGGGAGGCTGGCTACACCTTC
CDR3 protein: CASSIPDREAGYTF

V gene: TRBV28
clone size: .
J gene: TRBJ1-5
D gene: TRBD1
CDR3 DNA: TGTGCCAGCAGTATATCGACAGGGTTTAGCAATCAGCCCCAGCATTTT
CDR3 protein: CASSISTGFSNQPQHF

V gene: TRBV5-1
clone size: .
J gene: TRBJ2-1
D gene: TRBD2
CDR3 DNA: TGCGCCAGCAGCGCTACTAGCGGGGGGGCGAATGAGCAGTTCTTC
CDR3 protein: CASSATSGGANEQFF

V gene: TRBV29-1
clone size: .
J gene: TRBJ1-3
D gene: .
CDR3 DNA: TGCAGCGGAGGACCGGAGGAGGGAAACACCATATATTTT
CDR3 protein: CSGGPEEGNTIYF

V gene: TRBV5-6
clone size: .
J gene: TRBJ2-7
D gene: TRBD1
CDR3 DNA: TGTGCCAGCAGCTTGGTACAGGGGGCGTACGAGCAGTACTTC
CDR3 protein: CASSLVQGAYEQYF

V gene: TRBV11-3
clone size: .
J gene: TRBJ1-2
D gene: TRBD1
CDR3 DNA: TGTGCCAGCAGCTTATCGGGACAGTCCTTAAACTATGGCTACACCTTC
CDR3 protein: CASSLSGQSLNYGYTF

V gene: TRBV7-2
clone size: .
J gene: TRBJ2-1
D gene: .
CDR3 DNA: TGTGCCAGCAGCTTAGTATCTACTACGTACAATGAGCAGTTCTTC
CDR3 protein: CASSLVSTTYNEQFF

V gene: TRBV25-1
clone size: .
J gene: TRBJ2-3
D gene: .
CDR3 DNA: TGTGCCAGCAGTGAAACCCACACGACGCAGTATTTT
CDR3 protein: CASSETHTTQYF

V gene: TRBV5-4
clone size: .
J gene: TRBJ2-7
D gene: TRBD2
CDR3 DNA: TGTGCCAGCAGCAGGTCCGGTGCGGGGGGACCCTACGAGCAGTACTTC
CDR3 protein: CASSRSGAGGPYEQYF

V gene: TRBV29-1
clone size: .
J gene: TRBJ1-2
D gene: .
CDR3 DNA: TGCAGCGTTGAAGTTACAGGTTACTATGGCTACACCTTC
CDR3 protein: CSVEVTGYYGYTF

V gene: TRBV6-1
clone size: few
J gene: TRBJ1-6
D gene: TRBD1
CDR3 DNA: TGTGCCAGCAAACTACGGGACAGGGTTTATTCACCCCTCCACTTT
CDR3 protein: CASKLRDRVYSPLHF

V gene: TRBV12-5
clone size: once
J gene: TRBJ1-4
D gene: TRBD1
CDR3 DNA: TGTGCTAGTGGTTCGGGGACAGGGGGTGAAAAACTGTTTTTT
CDR3 protein: CASGSGTGGEKLFF

V gene: TRBV29-1
clone size: .
J gene: TRBJ2-2
D gene: TRBD2
CDR3 DNA: TGCAGCGTCCTCCCCATGGGGAGGGCGGGTAACACCGGGGAGCTGTTTTTT
CDR3 protein: CSVLPMGRAGNTGELFF

V gene: TRBV9
clone size: once
J gene: TRBJ1-2
D gene: TRBD1
CDR3 DNA: TGTGCCAGCACCGTCGACAGGGGTGGCTACACCTTC
CDR3 protein: CASTVDRGGYTF

V gene: TRBV27
clone size: .
J gene: TRBJ2-7
D gene: TRBD2
CDR3 DNA: TGTGCCAGCAGTCCTCGGGGAAGCGGGAGGTCCTACGAGCAGTACTTC
CDR3 protein: CASSPRGSGRSYEQYF

V gene: TRBV7-9
clone size: .
J gene: TRBJ2-7
D gene: TRBD1
CDR3 DNA: TGTGCCAGCAGCCATAGGGACAGGGGGCTTCCCGAGCAGTACTTC
CDR3 protein: CASSHRDRGLPEQYF

V gene: TRBV7-6
clone size: once
J gene: TRBJ1-1
D gene: .
CDR3 DNA: TGTGCCAGCAGCTTAGTCGGAACAGGACCGAGATCTTCCGGGACTGAAGCTTTCTTT
CDR3 protein: CASSLVGTGPRSSGTEAFF

V gene: TRBV7-2
clone size: .
J gene: TRBJ2-3
D gene: TRBD2
CDR3 DNA: TGTGCCAGCAGCTTAGACGGGGGGGCGGGAACGCAGTATTTT
CDR3 protein: CASSLDGGAGTQYF

V gene: TRBV28
clone size: .
J gene: TRBJ2-1
D gene: TRBD2
CDR3 DNA: TGTGCCAGCAGTTCAAGCGGGATAAACCACAATGAGCAGTTCTTC
CDR3 protein: CASSSSGINHNEQFF

V gene: TRBV2
clone size: .
J gene: TRBJ2-7
D gene: .
CDR3 DNA: TGTGCCAGCAGTCCCGACTCTCTACAGGTCTACGAGCAGTACTTC
CDR3 protein: CASSPDSLQVYEQYF

V gene: TRBV25-1
clone size: .
J gene: TRBJ2-3
D gene: .
CDR3 DNA: TGTGCCAGCAGCCTTTTACGGGGGGCCTTCACAGATACGCAGTATTTT
CDR3 protein: CASSLLRGAFTDTQYF

V gene: TRBV5-8
clone size: .
J gene: TRBJ2-5
D gene: TRBD1
CDR3 DNA: TGTGCCAGCAGCTTCACTGGGACAGGGTATGGCGAGACCCAGTACTTC
CDR3 protein: CASSFTGTGYGETQYF

V gene: TRBV4-1
clone size: .
J gene: TRBJ2-4
D gene: TRBD1
CDR3 DNA: TGCGCCAGCAGCCAAGCGGACAGGGTAGCCAAAAACATTCAGTACTTC
CDR3 protein: CASSQADRVAKNIQYF

V gene: TRBV19
clone size: once
J gene: TRBJ2-3
D gene: TRBD1
CDR3 DNA: TGTGCCAGTAGTATAGACCGCGGACAGGGGGCAGATACGCAGTATTTT
CDR3 protein: CASSIDRGQGADTQYF

V gene: TRBV9
clone size: .
J gene: TRBJ1-6
D gene: .
CDR3 DNA: TGTGCCAGCAGCCGCGGTCCGGGAGAGAATTCACCCCTCCACTTT
CDR3 protein: CASSRGPGENSPLHF